Listed here are 22 T cell receptor beta chains from one sample, sequenced in a study of blood T cell repertoires in COVID-19. The table came from immunoSEQ multiplex PCR; TCRdb's copy has only in-frame clones and leaves some out. There are around 170,000 clones in the sample; under 90% occur only once, and approximately 8% lies in the top ten. Sequences were obtained from PBMCs or T cells enriched from blood (not recorded which). Source of these receptors: a woman aged 45-59 years who had recovered from COVID-19.

The CDR3 nucleotides read TGTGCCAGCAGGCCCCTCCAGGGGACCCCCGGGACTAATGAAAAACTGTTTTTT. Its translation: CASRPLQGTPGTNEKLFF. The J gene is TRBJ1-4, the V gene TRBV6-4, with TRBD1 as a possible D gene (6 bases). Germline CDR1 reads MRHNA; CDR2 reads SNTAGT. Trimming pared 6 bases from V and 2 bases from J, leaving 22 bases between. There are 18 residues in the CDR3.

This chain joins TRBV27 and TRBJ2-1; 13 bases map to TRBD2. This CDR3 is 14 amino acids long. Per the germline V gene, CDR1 is MNHEY and CDR2 is SMNVEV (reference sequence). V gave up 5 bases and J gave up 10 bases; unmatched junction bases: 5. In DNA form, the CDR3 reads TGTGCCAGCAGTCGACTAGCGGGGGGACTAGAGCAGTTCTTC. Protein product: CASSRLAGGLEQFF.

The V gene is TRBV6-1, the J gene TRBJ2-5; unclear D gene. The CDR3 has 13 amino acids. CDR1 MNHNS and CDR2 SASEGT come from the germline V gene. With 3 bases removed from V and 7 bases from J, the gap between germline ends came to 12 bases. CDR3 sequence: CASSERGLGTQYF. In nucleotides, the CDR3 is TGTGCCAGCAGTGAGCGAGGATTGGGGACCCAGTACTTC.

V and J are TRBV7-2 and TRBJ2-5; 7 nucleotides agree with TRBD1. The trim removed 9 bases at V and 4 bases at J, leaving 8 bases unmatched. The germline V gene has CDR1 SGHTA and CDR2 FQGNSA. The CDR3 runs 13 residues. This CDR3 is CASTGQWGETQYF. The CDR3 nucleotides are TGTGCCAGTACGGGACAGTGGGGAGAGACCCAGTACTTC.

This clone appeared once. The chain carries TRBV7-2 and TRBJ1-2; possible D gene TRBD1, 5 bases. This CDR3 contains 15 residues. Germline V gene sequence: CDR1 SGHTA, CDR2 FQGNSA. Trimming took off 1 base at V and 2 bases at J, with 11 bases between the two ends. This chain's CDR3 is CASSLDSAGNYGYTF. Written as DNA, the CDR3 is TGTGCCAGCAGCTTAGATTCTGCAGGGAACTATGGCTACACCTTC.

The chain combines TRBV18 with TRBJ1-2, with 8 nucleotides matching TRBD1. Germline CDR1 reads KGHSH; CDR2 reads LQKENI. Trimming cost V 0 bases and J 1 base; bases outside gene matches: 10. This CDR3 is built from 18 residues. CDR3 protein: CASSPPMTGDPFNYGYTF. CDR3 sequence (DNA): TGTGCCAGCTCACCACCCATGACAGGGGATCCCTTTAACTATGGCTACACCTTC.

This chain joins TRBV4-3 and TRBJ1-1; 11 bases are a match to TRBD1. CDR3 size: 15 residues. V lost 4 bases, J lost 5 bases, and 6 bases stayed unmatched. The germline gives CDR1 LGHNA, CDR2 YSLEER. The CDR3 is CASSPSWDRGTEAFF. In nucleotides, the CDR3 is TGCGCCAGCAGCCCGAGCTGGGACAGGGGGACTGAAGCTTTCTTT.

The chain has TRBV2 and TRBJ2-5; the D is unclear. V dropped 5 bases and J dropped 2 bases, with 18 bases sitting between them. Germline V gene sequence: CDR1 SNHLY, CDR2 FYNNEI. The CDR3 consists of 16 residues. For the CDR3, the DNA is TGTGCCAGCAGTCCTCTTACAAATGACTTTCAAGAGACCCAGTACTTC. The encoded protein is CASSPLTNDFQETQYF.

The gene calls are TRBV28 and TRBJ2-7; no firm D call. This CDR3 comprises 13 residues. V was clipped by 8 bases and J by 0 bases, with 11 bases between them. Per germline, CDR1 MDHEN and CDR2 SYDVKM. This chain's CDR3 is CASLSRSSYEQYF. Written as DNA, the CDR3 is TGTGCCAGCCTTTCCCGGAGCTCCTACGAGCAGTACTTC.

The CDR3 bases are TGTGCCAGCAGCCAGAGAGGTTGGAGCTATGGCTACACCTTC. It translates to CASSQRGWSYGYTF. This rearrangement joins TRBV3-1 (or the pseudogene TRBV3-2) to TRBJ1-2, with D uncertain. Trimming cost V 3 bases and J 4 bases, with 12 bases left between them. CDR1 is LGHDT and CDR2 is YNNKEL in the germline V gene (reference sequence). This CDR3 has 14 amino acids.

This clone has more than one count but fewer than ten. V and J are TRBV6-5 and TRBJ1-3; 8 nucleotides align to TRBD1. The germline V gene has CDR1 MNHEY and CDR2 SVGAGI. The CDR3 contains 15 residues. Losses at the gene ends were 6 bases for V and 2 bases for J; bases not matched to a gene: 6. CDR3 in DNA: TGTGCCAGCAGCCCACAGGGGGTAGCTGGAAACACCATATATTTT. This sequence encodes CASSPQGVAGNTIYF.

The CDR3 DNA is TGCGCCAGCAGCTCCTCCGGGACAGAGCGAAACACCATATATTTT. As protein: CASSSSGTERNTIYF. This chain uses TRBV5-1 with TRBJ1-3, with TRBD1 matching over 7 bases. Looked up from germline, CDR1 is SGHRS and CDR2 is YFSETQ. There are 15 residues in the CDR3. V shed 3 bases, J shed 5 bases, and the junction held 8 bases outside the gene matches.

The chain links TRBV19 to TRBJ1-1, with unresolved D. V was cut by 5 bases and J by 0 bases, with 10 bases left in between. The V gene's germline CDR1 is LNHDA and CDR2 SQIVND (reference sequence). The length of the CDR3 is 14 residues. CDR3 protein: CASSGTVVNTEAFF. For the CDR3, the DNA is TGTGCCAGTAGTGGTACAGTCGTGAACACTGAAGCTTTCTTT.

The chain links TRBV19 to TRBJ2-5; 7 nucleotides agree with TRBD1. The V segment lost 0 bases and the J segment 2 bases; nucleotides outside the gene matches: 3. This CDR3 contains 15 residues. Germline CDR1 is LNHDA and CDR2 is SQIVND (reference sequence). The CDR3 nucleotides are TGTGCCAGTAGTATAGATCTGGACAGGCAAGAGACCCAGTACTTC. This gives the protein CASSIDLDRQETQYF.

The rearrangement joins TRBV11-3 to TRBJ1-1; the D gene is possibly TRBD1 (5 bases). Germline values: CDR1 SGHNT, CDR2 YENEEA. The CDR3 runs to 13 residues. V was shortened by 2 bases and J by 3 bases, with 7 bases between the two germline ends. The CDR3 bases are TGTGCCAGCAGCTTACTCAGGGACACTGAAGCTTTCTTT. It yields the protein CASSLLRDTEAFF.

The chain has TRBV20-1 and TRBJ2-1; TRBD2 is a possible D gene (6 bases). The CDR3 runs to 11 residues. Per the germline V gene, CDR1 is DFQATT and CDR2 is SNEGSKA (reference sequence). V was shortened by 6 bases and J by 11 bases, with 14 bases between the two germline ends. CDR3 residues: CSAPFGTQQFF. Here the CDR3 DNA reads TGCAGTGCCCCGTTCGGGACTCAGCAGTTCTTC.

In its sample, this clone was seen once. This chain uses TRBV4-3 with TRBJ2-7; D perhaps matches TRBD1 (6 bases). The germline CDR1 and CDR2 sequences are LGHNA and YSLEER. The CDR3 consists of 13 residues. V shed 0 bases and J shed 9 bases, with 12 bases lying between them. The DNA of the CDR3 is TGCGCCAGCAGCCAAGAAGGCCAGGGGCGGCAGTACTTC. This codes for CASSQEGQGRQYF.

This clone was observed a few times. The chain is built from TRBV9 and TRBJ2-2, with D maybe TRBD2 (5 bases). CDR3 length: 17 amino acids. The germline gives CDR1 SGDLS, CDR2 YYNGEE. The V end lost 0 bases, the J end lost 4 bases, and 16 bases lay between the germline ends. CDR3 residues: CASSVVALALSTGELFF. CDR3 coding DNA: TGTGCCAGCAGCGTAGTGGCGCTAGCCCTGAGCACCGGGGAGCTGTTTTTT.

The V call is TRBV5-1, the J call TRBJ2-3; 7 bases fit TRBD2. The germline V gene has CDR1 SGHRS and CDR2 YFSETQ. V gave up 1 base and J gave up 2 bases; unmatched junction bases: 4. This CDR3 has 15 amino acids. The CDR3 is CASSLWGGATDTQYF. The CDR3 DNA reads as TGCGCCAGCAGCTTGTGGGGAGGGGCCACAGATACGCAGTATTTT.

Remarks on this clone: Mismatch with germline at one junction end may stem from a read error. The gene calls are TRBV28 and TRBJ1-1, with 10 bases matching TRBD1. The CDR3 runs to 16 residues. Germline V gene lookup returns CDR1 MDHEN and CDR2 SYDVKM. The CDR3 protein is CAGSQTTGGRGTEAFF. CDR3 nucleotides: TGTGCCGGCAGCCAAACGACAGGGGGCCGTGGCACTGAAGCTTTCTTT. The full variable domain, its missing parts supplied by reference TRBV28 and TRBJ1-1, is DVKVTQSSRYLVKRTGEKVFLECVQDMDHENMFWYRQDPGLGLRLIYFSYDVKMKEKGDIPEGYSVSREKKERFSLILESASTNQTSMYLCAGSQTTGGRGTEAFFGQGTRLTVV.

The chain carries TRBV9 and TRBJ2-3, with TRBD1 as a possible D gene (6 bases). The V and J ends lost 0 bases and 2 bases respectively, with 13 bases between them. The CDR3 consists of 16 residues. Germline CDR1 SGDLS, CDR2 YYNGEE. CDR3 sequence reads: CASSVAAGAPTDTQYF. CDR3 DNA sequence: TGTGCCAGCAGCGTAGCCGCAGGGGCCCCCACAGATACGCAGTATTTT.

CDR3 in amino acids: CSVATGKNTIYF. CDR3 nucleotides: TGCAGCGTTGCTACAGGGAAAAACACCATATATTTT. V and J are TRBV29-1 and TRBJ1-3; D is perhaps TRBD1 (6 bases). Germline V gene sequence: CDR1 SQVTM, CDR2 ANQGSEA. The CDR3 runs 12 residues. V was clipped by 4 bases and J by 6 bases, with 10 bases between them. The full variable domain, in which reference TRBV29-1 and TRBJ1-3 provide the parts outside the CDR3, is SAVISQKPSRDICQRGTSLTIQCQVDSQVTMMFWYRQQPGQSLTLIATANQGSEATYESGFVIDKFPISRPNLTFSTLTVSNMSPEDSSIYLCSVATGKNTIYFGEGSWLTVV.